This TCR beta chain was obtained from a study of patients and donors after allogeneic stem cell transplantation. TCRdb re-derived calls from the RT-PCR reads in MiXCR, one entry per CDR3 protein. Of 800,000 to 1,000,000 distinct CDR3 sequences detected, roughly 18% appear once; the ten largest clones hold 5% to 7.5%. This clonotype came up many times. After removal of 1 base from V and 4 bases from J, the junction contained 5 bases not matched to a gene. Germline V lookup: CDR1 SGHRS, CDR2 YFSETQ. The CDR3 covers 16 residues. The chain links TRBV5-1 to TRBJ2-2, with TRBD2 identical over 9 bases. This TCR came from a human donor who was either an allogeneic HSCT recipient or a stem cell or donor lymphocyte infusion donor (not recorded which). It is not recorded whose cells these are; they may come from a transplant donor. Sequencing used blood, either unsorted or a sorted T cell fraction (not recorded which). This chain's CDR3 is CASSLYLAGSTGELFF. The CDR3, as DNA: TGCGCCAGCAGCTTGTACCTAGCGGGGAGCACCGGGGAGCTGTTTTTT.